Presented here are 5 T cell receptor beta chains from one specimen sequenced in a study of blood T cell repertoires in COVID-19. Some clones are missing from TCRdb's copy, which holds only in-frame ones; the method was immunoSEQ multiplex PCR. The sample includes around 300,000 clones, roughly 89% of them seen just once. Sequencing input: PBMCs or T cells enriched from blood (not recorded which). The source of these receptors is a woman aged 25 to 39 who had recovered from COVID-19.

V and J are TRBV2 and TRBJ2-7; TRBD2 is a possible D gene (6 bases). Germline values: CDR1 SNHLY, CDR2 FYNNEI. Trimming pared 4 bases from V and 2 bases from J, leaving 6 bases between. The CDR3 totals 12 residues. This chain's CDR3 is CASSGTTYEQYF. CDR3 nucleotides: TGTGCCAGCAGTGGGACTACCTACGAGCAGTACTTC.

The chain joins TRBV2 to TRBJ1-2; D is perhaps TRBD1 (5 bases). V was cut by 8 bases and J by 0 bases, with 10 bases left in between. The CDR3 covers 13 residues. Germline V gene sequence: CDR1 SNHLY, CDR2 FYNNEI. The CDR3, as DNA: TGTGCCAGCTGGGGGGGGACTAACTATGGCTACACCTTC. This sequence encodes CASWGGTNYGYTF.

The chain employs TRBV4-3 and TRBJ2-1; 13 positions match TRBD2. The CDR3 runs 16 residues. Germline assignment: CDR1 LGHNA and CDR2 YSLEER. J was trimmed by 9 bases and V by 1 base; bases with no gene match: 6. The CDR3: CASSQVLAGGPGEQFF. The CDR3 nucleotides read TGCGCCAGCAGCCAAGTACTAGCGGGAGGGCCGGGTGAGCAGTTCTTC.

CDR3 sequence: CASSLYGLAGGGTGELFF. CDR3 nucleotides: TGTGCCAGCAGTTTATATGGACTAGCGGGAGGAGGGACCGGGGAGCTGTTTTTT. V is TRBV27 and J is TRBJ2-2; 14 nucleotides align to TRBD2. CDR3 size: 18 residues. Looked up from germline, CDR1 is MNHEY and CDR2 is SMNVEV (reference sequence). V lost 1 base, J lost 5 bases, and 6 bases stayed unmatched.

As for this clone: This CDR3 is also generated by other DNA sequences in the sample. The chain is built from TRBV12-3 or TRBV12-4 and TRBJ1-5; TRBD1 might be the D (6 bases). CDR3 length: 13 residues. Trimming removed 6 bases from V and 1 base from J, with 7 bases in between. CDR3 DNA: TGTGCCAGCAGAGGACAGAGCAATCAGCCCCAGCATTTT. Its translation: CASRGQSNQPQHF.